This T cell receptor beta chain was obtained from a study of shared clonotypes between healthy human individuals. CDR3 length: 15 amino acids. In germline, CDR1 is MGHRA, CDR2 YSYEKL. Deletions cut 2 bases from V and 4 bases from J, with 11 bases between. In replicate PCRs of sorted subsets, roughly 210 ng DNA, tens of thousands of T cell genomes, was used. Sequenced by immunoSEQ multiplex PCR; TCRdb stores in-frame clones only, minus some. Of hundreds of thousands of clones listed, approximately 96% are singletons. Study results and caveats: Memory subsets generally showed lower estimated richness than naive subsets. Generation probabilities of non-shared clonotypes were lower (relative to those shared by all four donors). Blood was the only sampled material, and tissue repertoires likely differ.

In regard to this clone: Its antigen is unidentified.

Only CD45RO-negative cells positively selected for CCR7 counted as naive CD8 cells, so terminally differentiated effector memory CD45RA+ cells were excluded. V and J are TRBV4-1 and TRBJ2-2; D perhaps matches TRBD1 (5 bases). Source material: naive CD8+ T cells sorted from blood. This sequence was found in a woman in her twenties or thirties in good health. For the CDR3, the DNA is TGCGCCAGCAGCCAATACGACAGTGGCACCGGGGAGCTGTTTTTT. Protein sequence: CASSQYDSGTGELFF.